This TCR beta chain came from a study of T cell responses to AZD1222 COVID-19 vaccine. Points from the study as a whole: Spike-specific TCR breadth and depth both grew after two AZD1222 doses. Distributed over spike, vaccine-associated CD4 TCRs predominated at 160-218 and 743-854. Nearly half of spike-specific TCRs reportedly target unmutated variant regions. Donors, mostly white British, included more females; clonal diversity was possibly underestimated.

Concerning this clone: Its antigen remains unidentified.

Only in-frame clones appear in the TCRdb table, and some are missing; sequencing was by immunoSEQ multiplex PCR. The sample lists over 45,000 clones; around 92% were seen once. The germline V gene encodes CDR1 GTSNPN and CDR2 SVGIG (reference sequence). The CDR3 contains 14 residues. V lost 1 base to trimming and J lost 0 bases, with 7 bases between them. The chain recombines TRBV30 with TRBJ1-3; D unresolved. Sequenced material: peripheral blood, taken on day 0 of AZD1222 vaccination. The clonotype was recovered from an adult in good health. In DNA form, the CDR3 reads TGTGCCTGGAGTGAAGGTTACTCTGGAAACACCATATATTTT. Its protein product is CAWSEGYSGNTIYF.